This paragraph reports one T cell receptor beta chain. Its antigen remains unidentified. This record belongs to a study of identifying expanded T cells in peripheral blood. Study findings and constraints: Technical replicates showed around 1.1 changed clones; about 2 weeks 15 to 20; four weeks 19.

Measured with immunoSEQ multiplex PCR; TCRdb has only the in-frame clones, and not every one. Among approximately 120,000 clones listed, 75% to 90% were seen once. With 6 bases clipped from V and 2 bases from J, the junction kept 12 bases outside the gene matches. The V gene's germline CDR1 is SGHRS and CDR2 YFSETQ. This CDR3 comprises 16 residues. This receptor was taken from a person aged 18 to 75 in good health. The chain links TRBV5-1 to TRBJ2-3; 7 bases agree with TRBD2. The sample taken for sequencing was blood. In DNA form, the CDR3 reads TGCGCCAGCACCATTCTGGCTAGCGGAGACACAGATACGCAGTATTTT. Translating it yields CASTILASGDTDTQYF.